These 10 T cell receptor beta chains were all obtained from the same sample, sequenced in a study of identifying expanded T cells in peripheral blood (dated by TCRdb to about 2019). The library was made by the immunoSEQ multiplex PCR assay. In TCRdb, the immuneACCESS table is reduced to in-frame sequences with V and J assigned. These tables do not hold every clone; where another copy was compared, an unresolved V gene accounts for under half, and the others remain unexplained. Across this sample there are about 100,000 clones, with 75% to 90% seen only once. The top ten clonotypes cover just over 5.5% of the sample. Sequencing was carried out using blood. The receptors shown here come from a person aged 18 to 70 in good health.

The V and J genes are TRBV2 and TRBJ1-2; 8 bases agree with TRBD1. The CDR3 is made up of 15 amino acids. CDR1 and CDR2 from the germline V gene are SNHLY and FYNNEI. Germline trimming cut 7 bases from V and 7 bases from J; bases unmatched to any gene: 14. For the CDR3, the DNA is TGTGCCAGCACCCGGGCCGGACAGGGAGGTCGTGGCTACACCTTC. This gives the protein CASTRAGQGGRGYTF.

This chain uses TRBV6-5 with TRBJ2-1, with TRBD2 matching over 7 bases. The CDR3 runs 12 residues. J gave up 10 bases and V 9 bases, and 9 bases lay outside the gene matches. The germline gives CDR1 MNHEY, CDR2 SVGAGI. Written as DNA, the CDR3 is TGTGCCAGTACAATGGGGAGGGGCGAGCAGTTCTTC. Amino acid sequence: CASTMGRGEQFF.

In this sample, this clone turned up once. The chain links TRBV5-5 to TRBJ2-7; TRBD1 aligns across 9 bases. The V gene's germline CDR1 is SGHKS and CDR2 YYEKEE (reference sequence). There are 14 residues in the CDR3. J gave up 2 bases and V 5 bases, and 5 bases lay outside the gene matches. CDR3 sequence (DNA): TGTGCCAGCAGTCGGACAGGGGAAGCCTACGAGCAGTACTTC. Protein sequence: CASSRTGEAYEQYF.

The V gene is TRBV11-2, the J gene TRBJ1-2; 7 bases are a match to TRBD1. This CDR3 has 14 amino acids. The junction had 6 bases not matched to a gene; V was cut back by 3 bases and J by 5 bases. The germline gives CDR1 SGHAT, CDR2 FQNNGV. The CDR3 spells CASSLGQGDYGYTF. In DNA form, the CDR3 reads TGTGCCAGCAGCTTGGGTCAGGGGGATTATGGCTACACCTTC.

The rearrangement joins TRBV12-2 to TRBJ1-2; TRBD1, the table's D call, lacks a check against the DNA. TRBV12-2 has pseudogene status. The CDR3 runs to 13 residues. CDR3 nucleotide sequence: TGTGCAAGTCGCCCCGGGACAGAGGACGGCTACACCTTC. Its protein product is CASRPGTEDGYTF.

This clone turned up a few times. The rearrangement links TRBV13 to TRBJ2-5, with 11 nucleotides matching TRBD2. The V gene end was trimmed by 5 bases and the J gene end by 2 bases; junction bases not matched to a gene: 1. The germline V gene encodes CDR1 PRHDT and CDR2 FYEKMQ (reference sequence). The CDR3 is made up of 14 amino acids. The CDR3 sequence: CASSRLAGQETQYF. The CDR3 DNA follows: TGTGCCAGCAGCCGACTAGCGGGGCAAGAGACCCAGTACTTC.

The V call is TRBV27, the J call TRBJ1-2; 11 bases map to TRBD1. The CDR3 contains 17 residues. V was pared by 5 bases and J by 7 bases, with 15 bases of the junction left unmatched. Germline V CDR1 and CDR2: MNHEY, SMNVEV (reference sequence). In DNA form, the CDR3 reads TGTGCCAGCAGTCCACTCCCCGGACAGGGGGCGCTTCGTGGCTACACCTTC. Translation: CASSPLPGQGALRGYTF.

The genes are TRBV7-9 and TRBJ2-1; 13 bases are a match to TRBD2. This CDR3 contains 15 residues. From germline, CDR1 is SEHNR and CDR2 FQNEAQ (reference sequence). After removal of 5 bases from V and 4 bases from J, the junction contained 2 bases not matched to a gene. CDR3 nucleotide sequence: TGTGCCAGCAGCCCACTAGCGGGAGGGTACAATGAGCAGTTCTTC. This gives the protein CASSPLAGGYNEQFF.

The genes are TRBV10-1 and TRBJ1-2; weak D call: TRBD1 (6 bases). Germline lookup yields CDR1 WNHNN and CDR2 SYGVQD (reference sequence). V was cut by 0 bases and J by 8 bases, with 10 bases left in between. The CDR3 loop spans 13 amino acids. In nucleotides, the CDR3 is TGCGCCAGCAGTGAGTCCAGGGGTTACGGCTACACCTTC. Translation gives CASSESRGYGYTF.

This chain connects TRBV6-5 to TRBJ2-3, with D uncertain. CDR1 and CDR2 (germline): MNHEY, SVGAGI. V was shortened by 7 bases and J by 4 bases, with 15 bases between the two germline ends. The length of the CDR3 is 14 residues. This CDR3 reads CASTPRWQADTQYF. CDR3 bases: TGTGCCAGCACCCCCAGGTGGCAAGCAGATACGCAGTATTTT.